Following are 8 T cell receptor beta chains from one sample sequenced in a study of cytomegalovirus exposure and HLA in healthy donors. Primers included in the PCR were 60 Vbeta and 13 Jbeta primers. Assay: immunoSEQ multiplex PCR; the TCRdb copy retains only in-frame clones and omits some. The data show approximately 200,000 clones, roughly 80% seen once. The sequenced material came from PBMCs. The receptors shown here come from a man between 35 and 55 years old in good health and CMV-seronegative.

The rearrangement links TRBV7-9 to TRBJ1-1; 7 bases line up with TRBD1. CDR1 SEHNR and CDR2 FQNEAQ come from the germline V gene (reference sequence). CDR3 length: 14 residues. V lost 4 bases and J lost 4; bases outside the gene matches: 6. CDR3 sequence (DNA): TGTGCCAGCAGCTCGACAGGGCTGTTCACTGAAGCTTTCTTT. Its translation: CASSSTGLFTEAFF.

This clone is a singleton in its sample. The chain has TRBV4-2 and TRBJ1-2, with unresolved D. V lost 1 base and J 0 bases, leaving 6 bases between the germline ends. The germline gives CDR1 LGHNA, CDR2 YNFKEQ. The CDR3 length is 14 residues. For the CDR3, the DNA is TGTGCCAGCAGCCAAGGGGCAGCTAACTATGGCTACACCTTC. Translated: CASSQGAANYGYTF.

This clone was seen many times. The rearrangement links TRBV2 to TRBJ1-1; D not certain. V was shortened by 5 bases and J by 10 bases, with 14 bases between the two germline ends. This CDR3 comprises 12 residues. In germline, CDR1 is SNHLY, CDR2 FYNNEI. The CDR3 loop is CASSFERVGAFF. For the CDR3, the DNA is TGTGCCAGCAGTTTCGAGAGGGTAGGAGCTTTCTTT.

The J gene is TRBJ1-5, the V gene TRBV15; 8 nucleotides line up with TRBD1. V lost 10 bases, J lost 4 bases, and 3 bases stayed unmatched. The CDR3 runs 12 residues. Germline V gene sequence: CDR1 LNHNV, CDR2 YYDKDF (reference sequence). The CDR3 region is CASRQGNQPQHF. The DNA for the CDR3 is TGTGCCAGCCGACAGGGGAATCAGCCCCAGCATTTT.

The chain combines TRBV30 with TRBJ1-1; D is unclear. V lost 2 bases to trimming and J lost 7 bases, with 11 bases between them. Germline V lookup: CDR1 GTSNPN, CDR2 SVGIG (reference sequence). CDR3 length equals 12 residues. The CDR3 is CAWSQRGLEAFF. In nucleotides, the CDR3 is TGTGCCTGGAGTCAAAGAGGTCTTGAAGCTTTCTTT.

The rearrangement links TRBV5-1 to TRBJ2-1; TRBD1 matches at 10 bases. CDR1 and CDR2 from the germline V gene are SGHRS and YFSETQ. The CDR3 contains 17 residues. V shed 0 bases, J shed 4 bases, and the junction held 7 bases outside the gene matches. In DNA, the CDR3 is TGCGCCAGCAGCTTGGCTCCGGGGACAGGGGAATACAATGAGCAGTTCTTC. This encodes CASSLAPGTGEYNEQFF.

The chain is built from TRBV30 and TRBJ1-2; D not certain. Germline CDR1 and CDR2: GTSNPN and SVGIG (reference sequence). The CDR3 has 15 amino acids. Between the trimmed V and J ends, which lost 0 bases and 4 bases, there was a span of 15 bases. This CDR3 reads CAWSVRGVRSYGYTF. In DNA, the CDR3 is TGTGCCTGGAGTGTACGCGGGGTGAGGAGCTATGGCTACACCTTC.

This clone was counted ten times or more. The chain joins TRBV6-6 to TRBJ1-5; D is ambiguous. Germline lookup yields CDR1 MNHNY and CDR2 SVGAGI (reference sequence). CDR3 size: 13 residues. The ends were cut back, 8 bases at V and 0 bases at J, with 8 bases in the middle. CDR3 sequence: CASGSVSNQPQHF. In DNA form, the CDR3 reads TGTGCCAGCGGTTCAGTTAGCAATCAGCCCCAGCATTTT.